A selection of T cell receptor beta chains follows, all from one sample in a study of radiotherapy plus CTLA-4 blockade in lung cancer. The table came from immunoSEQ multiplex PCR; TCRdb's copy has only in-frame clones and leaves some out. The repertoire includes some 40,000 clones, 75% to 85% of them detected once, and roughly a quarter sits in the top ten. The specimen comprised peripheral blood, sampled from a patient treated with radiotherapy plus ipilimumab. The receptors stem from a human donor with non-small cell lung cancer that progressed on radiotherapy plus ipilimumab. CDR3s include the opening cysteine and the closing phenylalanine or tryptophan. Fields, in order: clone size, J gene, D gene, V gene, CDR3 protein, CDR3 DNA. The D gene is left open where the match is weak. A clone size is listed for some rows: how often the clone was seen (once, few, many), or a class if it is expanded.

NA | TRBJ2-2 | NA | TRBV19 | CASSTDPTGRNTGELFF | TGTGCCAGTAGTACAGATCCCACAGGGAGGAACACCGGGGAGCTGTTTTTT
NA | TRBJ1-4 | TRBD1 | TRBV18 | CASSPGGGQPNEKLFF | TGTGCCAGCTCACCCGGAGGGGGACAGCCTAATGAAAAACTGTTTTTT
NA | TRBJ2-1 | TRBD2 | TRBV7-6 | CASSSARGGPNSYNEQFF | TGTGCCAGCAGTTCCGCTCGGGGGGGCCCTAACTCCTACAATGAGCAGTTCTTC
NA | TRBJ2-3 | NA | TRBV11-2 | CASRPGPDTQYF | TGTGCCAGCAGACCAGGGCCAGATACGCAGTATTTT
NA | TRBJ1-2 | TRBD1 | TRBV11-2 | CASSLRQGWLYGYTF | TGTGCCAGCAGCCTAAGACAGGGGTGGTTGTATGGCTACACCTTC
NA | TRBJ1-1 | NA | TRBV7-9 | CASSPYSGNTEAFF | TGTGCCAGCAGCCCGTATTCCGGGAACACTGAAGCTTTCTTT
NA | TRBJ2-5 | TRBD2 | TRBV2 | CASSTTLEGLAGVETQYF | TGTGCCAGCAGCACTACCCTGGAAGGTCTAGCGGGGGTAGAGACCCAGTACTTC
NA | TRBJ2-1 | TRBD2 | TRBV10-3 | CAISEPTSGGGQEKEQFF | TGTGCCATCAGTGAGCCGACTAGCGGGGGGGGCCAGGAGAAGGAGCAGTTCTTC
NA | TRBJ1-6 | TRBD1 | TRBV6-5 | CASRRTGLGSPLHF | TGTGCCAGCAGGAGGACAGGGCTGGGTTCACCCCTCCACTTT
NA | TRBJ2-2 | TRBD2 | TRBV11-2 | CASSYSGDTGELFF | TGTGCCAGCAGCTACAGCGGGGACACCGGGGAGCTGTTTTTT
NA | TRBJ2-5 | TRBD2 | TRBV9 | CASSRLAGGQETQYF | TGTGCCAGCAGCAGACTAGCGGGGGGTCAAGAGACCCAGTACTTC
NA | TRBJ1-6 | TRBD1 | TRBV2 | CASSDRALSPLHF | TGTGCCAGCTCGGACAGGGCCCTTTCACCCCTCCACTTT
few | TRBJ1-2 | NA | TRBV10-3 | CAISESGAGYTF | TGTGCCATCAGTGAGTCGGGGGCTGGCTACACCTTC
NA | TRBJ2-6 | NA | TRBV7-6 | CASSLGAGATSGANVLTF | TGTGCCAGCAGCTTAGGTGCGGGGGCCACTTCTGGGGCCAACGTCCTGACTTTC
NA | TRBJ1-4 | TRBD1 | TRBV5-5 | CASTLGARGIEKLFF | TGTGCCAGCACCCTTGGGGCCAGGGGGATTGAAAAACTGTTTTTT
NA | TRBJ2-7 | NA | TRBV5-1 | CASSEGLGGTYEQYF | TGCGCCAGCAGCGAAGGTTTGGGGGGTACCTACGAGCAGTACTTC
NA | TRBJ2-3 | NA | TRBV4-1 | CASSQDPAYSSTDTQYF | TGCGCCAGCAGCCAAGATCCCGCGTACTCTAGCACAGATACGCAGTATTTT
NA | TRBJ1-2 | NA | TRBV6-6 | CASSYVGVHGYTF | TGTGCCAGCAGTTATGTAGGGGTACATGGCTACACCTTC
NA | TRBJ1-3 | NA | TRBV2 | CASRGGTGNTIYF | TGTGCCAGCAGGGGGGGGACTGGAAACACCATATATTTT
NA | TRBJ2-3 | TRBD2 | TRBV6-5 | CASSKKSGGTDTQYF | TGTGCCAGCAGTAAGAAAAGCGGGGGCACAGATACGCAGTATTTT
NA | TRBJ2-5 | NA | TRBV29-1 | CSASEETQYF | TGCAGCGCTTCGGAAGAGACCCAGTACTTC
NA | TRBJ2-7 | NA | TRBV4-2 | CASSQDNTPGSYEQYF | TGTGCCAGCAGCCAAGATAATACCCCAGGTTCCTACGAGCAGTACTTC
NA | TRBJ2-5 | NA | TRBV2 | CASSVRETQYF | TGTGCCAGCAGTGTTCGGGAGACCCAGTACTTC
NA | TRBJ1-6 | TRBD1 | TRBV5-1 | CASSSRDRANSPLHF | TGCGCCAGCAGCTCCCGGGACAGGGCAAATTCACCCCTCCACTTT
NA | TRBJ1-2 | NA | TRBV6-5 | CASRPSGYGYTF | TGTGCCAGCAGGCCCTCGGGCTATGGCTACACCTTC
NA | TRBJ2-6 | TRBD1 | TRBV5-4 | CASSLRDRGFSGANVLTF | TGTGCCAGCAGCCTTCGGGACAGGGGATTCTCTGGGGCCAACGTCCTGACTTTC
NA | TRBJ2-6 | NA | TRBV29-1 | CSVSPGSGANVLTF | TGCAGCGTCAGTCCGGGCTCTGGGGCCAACGTCCTGACTTTC
NA | TRBJ1-5 | NA | TRBV7-9 | CASSLAQGSNQPQHF | TGTGCCAGCAGCTTAGCGCAGGGTAGCAATCAGCCCCAGCATTTT
few | TRBJ1-1 | NA | TRBV10-3 | CATRVRGENTEAFF | TGTGCCACCAGAGTCCGCGGGGAGAACACTGAAGCTTTCTTT
few | TRBJ2-7 | NA | TRBV15 | CATSRDDSGAYEQYF | TGTGCCACCAGCAGAGACGATTCGGGGGCCTACGAGCAGTACTTC
NA | TRBJ1-6 | TRBD1 | TRBV25-1 | CASSEFSTTGGRPPLHF | TGTGCCAGCAGTGAATTCTCTACGACAGGGGGAAGACCACCCCTCCACTTT
NA | TRBJ2-7 | TRBD1 | TRBV18 | CASSPGTGSYEQYF | TGTGCCAGCTCACCGGGGACAGGGTCCTACGAGCAGTACTTC
NA | TRBJ1-1 | TRBD1 | TRBV28 | CASKPGTGGLNTEAFF | TGTGCCAGCAAACCAGGGACAGGGGGCCTGAACACTGAAGCTTTCTTT